The 10 T cell receptor beta chains in this list originate from one sample, sequenced in a study of response to subunit inactivated influenza vaccine. From the RT-PCR reads, TCRdb called clonotypes with MiXCR, one entry per CDR3 protein. This sample has fewer than 750,000 distinct CDR3 sequences; 14% occur once, and the top ten carry around 10%. The sample here was PBMCs from blood, taken about 13 days after vaccination. The receptors originated from a man between 45 and 60 years old who received an inactivated influenza vaccine.

The chain links TRBV20-1 to TRBJ2-7; D is uncertain. V lost 5 bases, J lost 4 bases, and 9 bases lay in between. Germline assignment: CDR1 DFQATT and CDR2 SNEGSKA (reference sequence). The CDR3 loop spans 11 amino acids. CDR3 sequence (DNA): TGCAGTGCTCCCCTGGGGTACGAGCAGTACTTC. Translated, it gives CSAPLGYEQYF.

The chain recombines TRBV5-1 with TRBJ1-6; 10 bases are a match to TRBD1. J was trimmed by 5 bases and V by 4 bases; bases with no gene match: 3. This CDR3 is 15 amino acids long. The V gene's germline CDR1 is SGHRS and CDR2 YFSETQ. CDR3 coding DNA: TGCGCCAGCAGCAGGACAGGGGGAAATAATTCACCCCTCCACTTT. It yields the protein CASSRTGGNNSPLHF.

V usage is TRBV12-3 or TRBV12-4 and J usage is TRBJ1-1; 7 nucleotides agree with TRBD1. CDR3 length: 14 amino acids. Trimming took 4 bases from V and 4 from J; bases not matched to a gene: 6. The CDR3 sequence: CASSSGQRATEAFF. The DNA for the CDR3 is TGTGCCAGCAGTTCGGGACAGCGAGCCACTGAAGCTTTCTTT.

The chain has TRBV5-1 and TRBJ2-3, with 11 bases matching TRBD2. Germline V gives CDR1 SGHRS, CDR2 YFSETQ. J was trimmed by 1 base and V by 0 bases; bases with no gene match: 4. This CDR3 contains 17 residues. Here the CDR3 reads CASSLGASGGRTDTQYF. CDR3 bases: TGCGCCAGCAGCTTGGGGGCTAGCGGGGGGCGCACAGATACGCAGTATTTT.

The chain employs TRBV24-1 and TRBJ2-5, with a weak D call TRBD1 (6 bases). V lost 5 bases and J lost 5, with 17 bases in between. The CDR3 has 15 residues. Per germline, CDR1 KGHDR and CDR2 SFDVKD. The CDR3: CATSVRGSGSETQYF. For the CDR3, the DNA is TGTGCCACCAGTGTGAGGGGGTCCGGGTCGGAGACCCAGTACTTC.

The chain couples TRBV11-1 to TRBJ2-1, with 13 bases that match TRBD2. The germline V gene has CDR1 SGHAT and CDR2 FQDESV (reference sequence). V lost 5 bases to trimming and J lost 5 bases; unmatched junction nucleotides: 9. The CDR3 contains 17 residues. The CDR3 DNA is TGTGCCAGCAGCCCACTAGCGGGGGGGCTCGATAACAATGAGCAGTTCTTC. This codes for CASSPLAGGLDNNEQFF.

The V call is TRBV7-9, the J call TRBJ2-7; TRBD1 matches 8 bases. This CDR3 is built from 14 residues. Germline assignment: CDR1 SEHNR and CDR2 FQNEAQ (reference sequence). V lost 5 bases to trimming and J lost 2 bases; unmatched junction nucleotides: 5. CDR3 sequence (DNA): TGTGCCAGCAGCAACCGGGACAGGCCCTACGAGCAGTACTTC. Translating it yields CASSNRDRPYEQYF. The whole variable domain, filled in from reference TRBV7-9 and TRBJ2-7, reads DTGVSQNPRHKITKRGQNVTFRCDPISEHNRLYWYRQTLGQGPEFLTYFQNEAQLEKSRLLSDRFSAERPKGSFSTLEIQRTEQGDSAMYLCASSNRDRPYEQYFGPGTRLTVT.

V and J are TRBV19 and TRBJ1-2, with a possible D match to TRBD1 (5 bases). Germline V CDR1 and CDR2: LNHDA, SQIVND (reference sequence). Between the trimmed V and J ends, which lost 7 bases and 2 bases, there was a span of 11 bases. The CDR3 runs 13 residues. CDR3 region: CASTFPGNYGYTF. The CDR3 DNA is TGTGCCAGTACCTTCCCAGGGAACTATGGCTACACCTTC. Variable domain in full (rest from reference TRBV19 and TRBJ1-2): DGGITQSPKYLFRKEGQNVTLSCEQNLNHDAMYWYRQDPGQGLRLIYYSQIVNDFQKGDIAEGYSVSREKKESFPLTVTSAQKNPTAFYLCASTFPGNYGYTFGSGTRLTVV.

This clonotype was counted many times. J is TRBJ2-7 and V is TRBV28; D gene unclear. The V gene's germline CDR1 is MDHEN and CDR2 SYDVKM. The V end lost 1 base, the J end lost 5 bases, and 18 bases lay between the germline ends. The CDR3 has 16 residues. CDR3 loop: CASSLFGGARLNEQYF. CDR3 nucleotide sequence: TGTGCCAGCAGTTTATTCGGTGGAGCCCGGCTGAACGAGCAGTACTTC. The whole variable domain, filled in from reference TRBV28 and TRBJ2-7, reads DVKVTQSSRYLVKRTGEKVFLECVQDMDHENMFWYRQDPGLGLRLIYFSYDVKMKEKGDIPEGYSVSREKKERFSLILESASTNQTSMYLCASSLFGGARLNEQYFGPGTRLTVT.

This clonotype was observed at least ten times. The chain joins TRBV5-1 to TRBJ2-5; 11 nucleotides line up with TRBD1. V trimming: 0 bases; J trimming: 4 bases; junction bases outside the gene matches: 2. Per germline, CDR1 SGHRS and CDR2 YFSETQ. CDR3 size: 15 residues. DNA for the CDR3: TGCGCCAGCAGCTTGGGGGACAGGGGGAGAGAGACCCAGTACTTC. The encoded protein is CASSLGDRGRETQYF.